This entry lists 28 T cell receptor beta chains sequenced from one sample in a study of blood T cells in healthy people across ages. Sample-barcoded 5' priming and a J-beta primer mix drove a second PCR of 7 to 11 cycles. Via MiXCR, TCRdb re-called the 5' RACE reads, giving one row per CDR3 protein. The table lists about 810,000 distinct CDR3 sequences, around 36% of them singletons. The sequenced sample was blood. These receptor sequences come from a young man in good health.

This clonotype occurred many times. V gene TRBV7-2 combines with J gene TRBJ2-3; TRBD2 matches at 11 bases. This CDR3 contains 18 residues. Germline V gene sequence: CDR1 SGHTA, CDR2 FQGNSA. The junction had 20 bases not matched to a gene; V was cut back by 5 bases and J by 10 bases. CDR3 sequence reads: CASSPPQLAGARSVPQYF. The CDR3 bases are TGTGCCAGCAGCCCCCCACAACTAGCGGGGGCCCGCTCGGTGCCGCAGTATTTT.

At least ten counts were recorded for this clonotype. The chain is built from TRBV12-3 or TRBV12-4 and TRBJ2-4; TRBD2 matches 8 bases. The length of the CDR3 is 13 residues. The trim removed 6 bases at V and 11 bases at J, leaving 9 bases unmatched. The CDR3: CASRPTSGGVQYF. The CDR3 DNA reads TGTGCCAGCAGGCCAACTAGCGGAGGAGTTCAGTACTTC.

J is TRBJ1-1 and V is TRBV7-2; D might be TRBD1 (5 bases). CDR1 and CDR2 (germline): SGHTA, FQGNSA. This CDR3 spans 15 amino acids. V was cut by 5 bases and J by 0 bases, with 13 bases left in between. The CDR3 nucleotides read TGTGCCAGCAGCCCCTCAGGGTCCCTGAACACTGAAGCTTTCTTT. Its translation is CASSPSGSLNTEAFF. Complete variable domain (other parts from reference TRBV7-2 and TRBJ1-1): GAGVSQSPSNKVTEKGKDVELRCDPISGHTALYWYRQSLGQGLEFLIYFQGNSAPDKSGLPSDRFSAERTGGSVSTLTIQRTQQEDSAVYLCASSPSGSLNTEAFFGQGTRLTVV.

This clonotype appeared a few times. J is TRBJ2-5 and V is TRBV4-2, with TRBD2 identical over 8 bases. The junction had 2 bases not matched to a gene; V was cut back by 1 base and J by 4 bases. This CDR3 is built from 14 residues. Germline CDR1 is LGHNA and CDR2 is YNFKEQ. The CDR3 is CASSQAGTRETQYF. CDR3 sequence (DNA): TGTGCCAGCAGCCAAGCCGGGACTAGAGAGACCCAGTACTTC.

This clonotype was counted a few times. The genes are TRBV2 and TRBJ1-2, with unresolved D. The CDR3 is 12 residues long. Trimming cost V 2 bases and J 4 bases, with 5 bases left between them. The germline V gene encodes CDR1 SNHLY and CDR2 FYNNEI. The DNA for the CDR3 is TGTGCCAGCAGTGAAAAGACCTATGGCTACACCTTC. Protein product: CASSEKTYGYTF.

The CDR3 coding sequence is TGCGCCAGCAAGGCCGGGACAGGAAACATTCAGTACTTC. This translates into CASKAGTGNIQYF. The chain uses TRBV5-1 and TRBJ2-4, with TRBD1 identical over 8 bases. V shed 6 bases and J 6 bases; nucleotides not matched to a gene: 5. This CDR3 has 13 residues. The germline gives CDR1 SGHRS, CDR2 YFSETQ.

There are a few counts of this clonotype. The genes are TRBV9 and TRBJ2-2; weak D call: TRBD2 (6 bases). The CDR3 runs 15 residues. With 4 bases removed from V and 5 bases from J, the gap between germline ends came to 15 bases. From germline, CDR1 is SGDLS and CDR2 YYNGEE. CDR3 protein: CASSTNPGETGELFF. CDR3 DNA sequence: TGTGCCAGCAGCACCAATCCGGGGGAGACCGGGGAGCTGTTTTTT.

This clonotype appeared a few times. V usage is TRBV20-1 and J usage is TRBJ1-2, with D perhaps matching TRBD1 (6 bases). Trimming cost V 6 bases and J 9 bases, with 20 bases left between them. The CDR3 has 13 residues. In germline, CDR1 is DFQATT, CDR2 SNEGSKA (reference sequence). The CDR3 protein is CSASVGTSSRYTF. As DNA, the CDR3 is TGCAGTGCGAGCGTCGGGACATCCAGTCGCTACACCTTC.

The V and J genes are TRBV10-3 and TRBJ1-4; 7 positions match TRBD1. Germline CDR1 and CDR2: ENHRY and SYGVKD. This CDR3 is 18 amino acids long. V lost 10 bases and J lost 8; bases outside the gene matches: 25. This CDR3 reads CATAPFVRLQGSGEKLFF. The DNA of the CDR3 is TGTGCCACCGCCCCTTTCGTCCGGCTACAGGGGTCAGGGGAAAAACTGTTTTTT.

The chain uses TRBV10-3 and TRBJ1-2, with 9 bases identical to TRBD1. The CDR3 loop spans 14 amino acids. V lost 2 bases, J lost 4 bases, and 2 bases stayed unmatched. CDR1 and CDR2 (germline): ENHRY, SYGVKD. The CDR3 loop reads CAISERTGAYGYTF. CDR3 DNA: TGTGCCATCAGTGAGCGGACAGGGGCCTATGGCTACACCTTC.

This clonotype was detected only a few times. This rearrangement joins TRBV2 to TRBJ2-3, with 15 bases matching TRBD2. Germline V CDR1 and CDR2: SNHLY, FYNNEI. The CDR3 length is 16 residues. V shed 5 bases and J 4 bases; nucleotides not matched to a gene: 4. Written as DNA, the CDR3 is TGTGCCAGCAGTTGGACTAGCGGGGGGGCCGCAGATACGCAGTATTTT. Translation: CASSWTSGGAADTQYF.

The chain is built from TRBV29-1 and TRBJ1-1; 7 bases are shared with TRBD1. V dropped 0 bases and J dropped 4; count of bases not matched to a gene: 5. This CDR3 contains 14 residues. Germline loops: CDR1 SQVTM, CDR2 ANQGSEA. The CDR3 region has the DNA TGCAGCGTTGAAGATCTGTCAGGGGGCACTGAAGCTTTCTTT. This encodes CSVEDLSGGTEAFF. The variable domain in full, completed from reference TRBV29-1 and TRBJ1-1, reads SAVISQKPSRDICQRGTSLTIQCQVDSQVTMMFWYRQQPGQSLTLIATANQGSEATYESGFVIDKFPISRPNLTFSTLTVSNMSPEDSSIYLCSVEDLSGGTEAFFGQGTRLTVV.

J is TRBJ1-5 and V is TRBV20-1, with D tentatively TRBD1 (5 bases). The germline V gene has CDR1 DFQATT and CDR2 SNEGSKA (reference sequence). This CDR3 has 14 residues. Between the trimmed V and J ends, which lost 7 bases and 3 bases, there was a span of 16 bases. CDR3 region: CSGSGVDNNQPQHF. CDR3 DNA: TGCAGTGGGTCGGGGGTAGATAACAATCAGCCCCAGCATTTT.

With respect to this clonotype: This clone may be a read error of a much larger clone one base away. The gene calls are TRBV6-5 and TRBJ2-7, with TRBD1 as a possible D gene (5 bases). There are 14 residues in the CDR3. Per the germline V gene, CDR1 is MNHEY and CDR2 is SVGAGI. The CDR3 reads CACSPSGQNYEQYF. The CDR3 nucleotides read TGTGCCTGCAGTCCCTCCGGACAAAATTACGAGCAGTACTTC.

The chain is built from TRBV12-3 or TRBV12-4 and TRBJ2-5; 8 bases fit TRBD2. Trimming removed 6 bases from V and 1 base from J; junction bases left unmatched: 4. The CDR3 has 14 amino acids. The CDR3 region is CASRPGGVQETQYF. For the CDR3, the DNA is TGTGCCAGCAGGCCCGGGGGGGTCCAAGAGACCCAGTACTTC.

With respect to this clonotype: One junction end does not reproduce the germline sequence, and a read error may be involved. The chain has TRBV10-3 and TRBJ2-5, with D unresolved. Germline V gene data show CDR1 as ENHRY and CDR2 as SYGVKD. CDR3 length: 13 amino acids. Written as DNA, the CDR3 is TGTGCCATCAGTGGGACCGGTACCGACGAGCAGTATTTC. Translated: CAISGTGTDEQYF.

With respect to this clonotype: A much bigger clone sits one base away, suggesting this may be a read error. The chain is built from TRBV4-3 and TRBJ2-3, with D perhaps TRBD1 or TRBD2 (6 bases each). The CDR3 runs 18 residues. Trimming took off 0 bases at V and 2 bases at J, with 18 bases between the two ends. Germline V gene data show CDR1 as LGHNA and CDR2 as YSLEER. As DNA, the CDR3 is TGCGCCAGCAGCCAAGATTGGGGGGCGGCGACCCCCACAGATACGCAGTATTTT. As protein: CASSQDWGAATPTDTQYF.

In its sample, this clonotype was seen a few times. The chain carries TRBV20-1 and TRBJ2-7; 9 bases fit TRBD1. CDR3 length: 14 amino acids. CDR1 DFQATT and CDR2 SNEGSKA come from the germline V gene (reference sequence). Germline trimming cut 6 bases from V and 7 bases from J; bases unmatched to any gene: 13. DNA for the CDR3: TGCAGTGCCCGGGAAAGGGACAGGGCGAATGAGCAGTACTTC. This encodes CSARERDRANEQYF.

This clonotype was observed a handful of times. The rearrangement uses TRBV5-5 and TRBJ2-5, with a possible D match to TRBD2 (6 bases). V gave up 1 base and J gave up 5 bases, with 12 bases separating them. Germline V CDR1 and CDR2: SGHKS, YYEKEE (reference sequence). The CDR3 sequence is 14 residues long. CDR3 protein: CASSLPTGGETQYF. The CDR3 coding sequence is TGTGCCAGCAGCTTGCCAACTGGGGGGGAGACCCAGTACTTC.

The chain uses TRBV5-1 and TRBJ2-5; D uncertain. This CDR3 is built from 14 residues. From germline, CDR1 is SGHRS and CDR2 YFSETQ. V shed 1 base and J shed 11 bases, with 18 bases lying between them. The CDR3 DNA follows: TGCGCCAGCAGCTTGTCGGTCGACGACAATGAGCAGTACTTC. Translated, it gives CASSLSVDDNEQYF.

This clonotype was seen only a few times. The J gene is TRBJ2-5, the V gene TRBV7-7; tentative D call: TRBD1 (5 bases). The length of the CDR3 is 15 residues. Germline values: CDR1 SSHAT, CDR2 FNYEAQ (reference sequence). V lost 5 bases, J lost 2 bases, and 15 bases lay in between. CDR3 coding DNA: TGTGCCAGCAGCCGAAGGGGTGCAGGACAAGAGACCCAGTACTTC. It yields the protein CASSRRGAGQETQYF.

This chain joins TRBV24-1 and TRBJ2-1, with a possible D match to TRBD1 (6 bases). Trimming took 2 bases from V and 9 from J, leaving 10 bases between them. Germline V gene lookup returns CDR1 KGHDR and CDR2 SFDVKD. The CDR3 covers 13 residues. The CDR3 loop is CATSDWQGPEQFF. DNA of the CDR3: TGTGCCACCAGTGATTGGCAGGGGCCTGAGCAGTTCTTC.

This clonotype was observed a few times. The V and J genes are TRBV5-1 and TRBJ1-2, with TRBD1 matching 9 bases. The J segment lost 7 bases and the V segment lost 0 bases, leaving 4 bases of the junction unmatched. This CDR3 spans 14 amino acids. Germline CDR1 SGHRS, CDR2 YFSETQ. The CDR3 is CASSLVVTGGGYTF. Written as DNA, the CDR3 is TGCGCCAGCAGCTTGGTGGTGACAGGGGGTGGCTACACCTTC.

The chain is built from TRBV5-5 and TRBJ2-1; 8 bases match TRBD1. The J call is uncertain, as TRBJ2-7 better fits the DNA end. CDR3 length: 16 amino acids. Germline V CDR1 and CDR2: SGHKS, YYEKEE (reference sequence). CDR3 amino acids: CASISREGQDYNEQYF. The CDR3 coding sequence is TGTGCCAGCATTTCCCGAGAGGGACAGGACTACAATGAGCAGTACTTC.

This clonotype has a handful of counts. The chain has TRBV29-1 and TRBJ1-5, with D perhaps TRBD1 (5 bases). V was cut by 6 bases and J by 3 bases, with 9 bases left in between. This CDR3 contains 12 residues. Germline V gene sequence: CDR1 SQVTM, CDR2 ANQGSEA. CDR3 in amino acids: CSVGDLNQPQHF. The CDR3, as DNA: TGCAGCGTCGGGGACCTCAATCAGCCCCAGCATTTT.

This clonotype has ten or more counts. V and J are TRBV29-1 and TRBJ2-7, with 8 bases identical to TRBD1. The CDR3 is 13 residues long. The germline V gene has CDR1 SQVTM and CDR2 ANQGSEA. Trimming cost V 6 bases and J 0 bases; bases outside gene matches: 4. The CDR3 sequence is CSVRDRTSYEQYF. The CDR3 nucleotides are TGCAGCGTCAGGGACAGGACCTCCTACGAGCAGTACTTC.

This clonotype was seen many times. CDR3 residues: CASSLETYQETQYF. In DNA form, the CDR3 reads TGTGCCAGCAGCTTGGAGACGTACCAAGAGACCCAGTACTTC. This sequence joins TRBV5-5 and TRBJ2-5; D remains ambiguous. V shed 0 bases and J shed 0 bases, with 6 bases lying between them. The CDR3 has 14 amino acids. Germline V gene data show CDR1 as SGHKS and CDR2 as YYEKEE (reference sequence).

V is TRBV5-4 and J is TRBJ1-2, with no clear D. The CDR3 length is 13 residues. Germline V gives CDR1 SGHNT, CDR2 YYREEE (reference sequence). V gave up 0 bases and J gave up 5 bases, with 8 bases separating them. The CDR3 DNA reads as TGTGCCAGCAGCTTGGACAGCCTGTATGGCTACACCTTC. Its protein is CASSLDSLYGYTF. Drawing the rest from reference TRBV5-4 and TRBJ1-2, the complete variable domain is ETGVTQSPTHLIKTRGQQVTLRCSSQSGHNTVSWYQQALGQGPQFIFQYYREEENGRGNFPPRFSGLQFPNYSSELNVNALELDDSALYLCASSLDSLYGYTFGSGTRLTVV.